Given below is one T cell receptor (beta chain) in context. This sample was taken from a study of human T cells and chemical hapten exposure. Sample time point: patch test 3, about 24 weeks after DPC sensitization. Documented treatment: therapeutic diphenylcyclopropenone sensitization with weekly scalp DPC. A single record per CDR3 protein comes from TCRdb applying MiXCR to the RACE reads. The sample holds about 84,000 distinct CDR3 sequences, more than 10% seen once. The CDR3 has 11 amino acids. The germline gives CDR1 GTSNPN, CDR2 SVGIG (reference sequence). V gave up 2 bases and J gave up 5 bases, with 5 bases separating them.

The clonotype originates from a woman aged 45-59 years with alopecia areata. Some clones in this sample may be carry-over from other donors' samples. This chain connects TRBV30 to TRBJ2-3, with D hard to call. Here the sequenced sample was whole blood, taken in connection with sensitization to the hapten diphenylcyclopropenone (DPC). CDR3 sequence reads: CAWSSGDTQYF. As DNA, the CDR3 is TGTGCCTGGAGTTCGGGAGATACGCAGTATTTT. The entire variable domain, with the rest obtained from reference TRBV30 and TRBJ2-3, is as follows: SQTIHQWPATLVQPVGSPLSLECTVEGTSNPNLYWYRQAAGRGLQLLFYSVGIGQISSEVPQNLSASRPQDRQFILSSKKLLLSDSGFYLCAWSSGDTQYFGPGTRLTVL.